A selection of T cell receptor beta chains follows, all from one sample in a study of blood T cells in healthy people across ages. TCRdb fed the 5' RACE reads into MiXCR, producing one record per CDR3 protein. In the table there are over 1,200,000 distinct CDR3 sequences, 55% to 75% of which are singletons. Input material: blood. These receptors came from a man aged 18 to 30 in good health. Each CDR3 is given with its conserved first and last residue. The D gene is left open where the match is weak. Expanded clones are given a class, and other clones once, few, many or no size at all.

TRBV6-6	.	TRBJ1-2	.	TGTGCCAGCACTTCCACACTCGGGGGCTCGCGGGGCTATGGCTACACCTTC	CASTSTLGGSRGYGYTF
TRBV7-9	.	TRBJ2-3	TRBD2	TGTGCCAGCAGCTTCTCGGGAGGGGGAACCACAGATACGCAGTATTTT	CASSFSGGGTTDTQYF
TRBV3-1	.	TRBJ1-4	.	TGTGCCAGCAGCCCCTATATAGGGGAGGGAGAAAAACTGTTTTTT	CASSPYIGEGEKLFF
TRBV4-1	few	TRBJ2-7	TRBD1	TGCGCCAGCAGCAACCAACAGGGGGTCCCCTACGAGCAGTACTTC	CASSNQQGVPYEQYF
TRBV7-9	.	TRBJ2-7	.	TGTGCCAGCAGCTCTACTATAGCGGTAGCAAGCGAGCAGTACTTC	CASSSTIAVASEQYF
TRBV27	.	TRBJ2-7	TRBD2	TGTGCCTCAAAAGGGACTAGCGGGAGTTCGAAAGAGCAGTACTTC	CASKGTSGSSKEQYF
TRBV7-2	few	TRBJ2-1	.	TGTGCCAGCAGACGGACGATGACCTCCTACAATGAGCAGTTCTTC	CASRRTMTSYNEQFF
TRBV12-3/TRBV12-4	.	TRBJ1-1	.	TGTGCCAGCAGAACACTATTGAACACTGAAGCTTTCTTT	CASRTLLNTEAFF
TRBV11-2	.	TRBJ2-3	TRBD2	TGTGCCAGCAGCCTGACTGGGCGGGGGTTCCCAGGTGGAGATACGCAGTATTTT	CASSLTGRGFPGGDTQYF
TRBV5-1	few	TRBJ2-3	.	TGCGCCAGCAGCTTTTTTACCCGGGACACAGATACGCAGTATTTT	CASSFFTRDTDTQYF
TRBV5-1	.	TRBJ2-1	TRBD2	TGCGCCAGCAGCTTGGATGTGGGCGGGAGTAAGCAGTTCTTC	CASSLDVGGSKQFF
TRBV4-1	.	TRBJ2-2	TRBD1	TGCGCCAGCAGCCGATTCCTGACAGGGACCGGGGAGCTGTTTTTT	CASSRFLTGTGELFF
TRBV19	.	TRBJ1-1	.	TGTGCCAGTATCGGGGTGGACACTGAAGCTTTCTTT	CASIGVDTEAFF
TRBV20-1	.	TRBJ2-1	TRBD2	TGCAGTGCTAGACCAGCGGGGGGGATTGAGAATGAGCAGTTCTTC	CSARPAGGIENEQFF
TRBV4-1	.	TRBJ2-7	.	TGCGCCAGCAGCCAACCAGAGATCTACGAGCAGTACTTC	CASSQPEIYEQYF
TRBV29-1	few	TRBJ2-1	.	TGCAGCGTTGAAGTCGACAGTATCGACAATGAGCAGTTCTTC	CSVEVDSIDNEQFF
TRBV4-1	.	TRBJ2-7	.	TGCGCCAGCAGCCAAGAGAGTGCGATACCCGAGCAGTACTTC	CASSQESAIPEQYF
TRBV13	few	TRBJ2-3	TRBD1	TGTGCCAGCAGCTTACAGGACAGGATGACGGATACGCAGTATTTT	CASSLQDRMTDTQYF
TRBV12-3/TRBV12-4	.	TRBJ2-7	TRBD1	TGTGCCAGCAGACCGGACAGGGGTCAAACCGATAAGCCCTACGAGCAGTACTTC	CASRPDRGQTDKPYEQYF
TRBV5-1	once	TRBJ1-1	.	TGCGCCAGCAATATTGTGACCGGGAGGGACACTGAAGCTTTCTTT	CASNIVTGRDTEAFF
TRBV20-1	.	TRBJ1-1	TRBD1	TGCAGTGTCGTACCAGGGGGCGGGAAAGCTTTCTTT	CSVVPGGGKAFF
TRBV7-9	.	TRBJ2-1	TRBD2	TGTGCCAGCAGCTCAACCTTAGCGGGAAGCTCCTACAATGAGCAGTTCTTC	CASSSTLAGSSYNEQFF
TRBV12-3/TRBV12-4	few	TRBJ1-2	.	TGTGCCAGCACCTATTTGGGTCGGGGCTACACCTTC	CASTYLGRGYTF
TRBV4-1	few	TRBJ2-5	TRBD1	TGCGCCAGCAGCCAAGGGACAGGGGTTCTCCAAGAGACCCAGTACTTC	CASSQGTGVLQETQYF
TRBV7-2	few	TRBJ2-3	.	TGTGCCAGCAGCGTATACAGGACCGCGGCAGATACGCAGTATTTT	CASSVYRTAADTQYF
TRBV11-2	.	TRBJ2-7	TRBD1	TGTGCCAGCAGCTCAGAAGGGGGGACAGGGGGCTTCTACGAGCAGTACTTC	CASSSEGGTGGFYEQYF
TRBV4-1	.	TRBJ2-3	.	TGCGCCAGCAGCCAAGATCGGGGTCGGGGGGATACGCAGTATTTT	CASSQDRGRGDTQYF
TRBV7-9	.	TRBJ2-1	.	TGTGCCAGCAGCCAAAGCCGGGGTGAGCAGTTCTTC	CASSQSRGEQFF
TRBV7-9	.	TRBJ2-2	.	TGTGCCAGCAGCCACGGCCCACATACCGGGGAGCTGTTTTTT	CASSHGPHTGELFF
TRBV20-1	.	TRBJ2-3	.	TGCAGTGCTAGTGGGGCAGCGGCCACAGATACGCAGTATTTT	CSASGAAATDTQYF